Listed below are T cell receptor beta chains from one sample, sequenced in a study of blood T cell repertoires in COVID-19. Data came from immunoSEQ multiplex PCR; TCRdb stores just in-frame clones and leaves some out. There are approximately 110,000 clones in the sample; around 90% occur only once, and 0.7% to 0.9% lies in the top ten. Sequencing was carried out using peripheral blood. These receptors originate from a woman in her fifties or sixties with active or convalescent COVID-19. The CDR3 runs from the conserved cysteine through the conserved F or W. D genes are given only for firm matches. Clone size is stated in some rows and not others, as once, few, many or a class when expanded.

abundance,d_gene,j_gene,v_gene,CDR3nt,CDR3aa
-,-,TRBJ1-1,TRBV18,TGTGCCAGCTCACCAAGGGGAGGTACTGAAGCTTTCTTT,CASSPRGGTEAFF
-,TRBD1,TRBJ1-1,TRBV18,TGTGCCAGCTCTCTTACGGGACAGGGGGTTTTGATGAACACTGAAGCTTTCTTT,CASSLTGQGVLMNTEAFF
-,TRBD1,TRBJ2-7,TRBV4-2,TGTGCCAGCAGCCAAGGTTCGGGACAGACCTACGAGCAGTACTTC,CASSQGSGQTYEQYF
-,-,TRBJ2-1,TRBV15,TGTGCCACCGGACAGAGTTCCTACAATGAGCAGTTCTTC,CATGQSSYNEQFF
few,TRBD2,TRBJ2-7,TRBV4-1,TGCGCCAGCAGCCACCCTAGTAGGCGGGAGCACGAGCAGTACTTC,CASSHPSRREHEQYF
-,-,TRBJ1-6,TRBV28,TGTGCCAGCAGTTTGATTGAGCGTAATTCACCCCTCCACTTT,CASSLIERNSPLHF
once,-,TRBJ2-3,TRBV20-1,TGCAGTGCTAGAGGAGGAGATACGCAGTATTTT,CSARGGDTQYF
-,TRBD2,TRBJ2-7,TRBV9,TGTGCCAGCAGCGTCTTGGCGGGAGTAGACGAGCAGTACTTC,CASSVLAGVDEQYF
-,-,TRBJ2-1,TRBV11-2,TGTGCCAGCAGCTCCCAGGACTCCTTCGATGAGCAGTTCTTC,CASSSQDSFDEQFF
-,-,TRBJ1-5,TRBV30,TGTGCCTGGAGTGTATATATTTATAGCAATCAGCCCCAGCATTTT,CAWSVYIYSNQPQHF
-,TRBD2,TRBJ2-7,TRBV6-5,TGTGCCAGCAGGAGACTAGCGGGGGACTACGAGCAGTACTTC,CASRRLAGDYEQYF
-,TRBD2,TRBJ2-1,TRBV11-2,TGTGCCAGCAGCTTAGATTTGTCGGGAGGGCCTTTCGGGGAGCAGTTCTTC,CASSLDLSGGPFGEQFF
-,-,TRBJ2-1,TRBV6-5,TGTGCCAGCAGTTACGGAGGGGTCTACAATGAGCAGTTCTTC,CASSYGGVYNEQFF
-,-,TRBJ1-5,TRBV30,TGTGCCTGGAAGTGGCCAGGTAGCAATCAGCCCCAGCATTTT,CAWKWPGSNQPQHF
-,-,TRBJ2-5,TRBV5-1,TGCGCCAGCAGCTTCCCTTCGGAGACCCAGTACTTC,CASSFPSETQYF
-,TRBD1,TRBJ1-2,TRBV6-5,TGTGCCAGCACCACGGGCAGGGGGCTTGGCTACACCTTC,CASTTGRGLGYTF
-,TRBD2,TRBJ2-1,TRBV6-4,TGTGCCAGCAGTGCCGGGACTAGCGGCTACAATGAGCAGTTCTTC,CASSAGTSGYNEQFF
-,TRBD1,TRBJ1-2,TRBV6-4,TGTGCCAGCAGTCTGAACAGGGGGCCTAACTATGGCTACACCTTC,CASSLNRGPNYGYTF